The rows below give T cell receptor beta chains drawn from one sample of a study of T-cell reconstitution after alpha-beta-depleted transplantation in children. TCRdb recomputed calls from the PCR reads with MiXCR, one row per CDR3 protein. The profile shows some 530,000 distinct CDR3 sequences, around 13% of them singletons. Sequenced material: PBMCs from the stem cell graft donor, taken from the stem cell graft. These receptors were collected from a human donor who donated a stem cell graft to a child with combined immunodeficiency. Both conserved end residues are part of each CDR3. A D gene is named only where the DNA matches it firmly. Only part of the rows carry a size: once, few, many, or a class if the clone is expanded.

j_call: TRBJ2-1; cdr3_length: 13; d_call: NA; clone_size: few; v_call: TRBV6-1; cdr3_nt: TGTGCCAGCAGTGTAACGGGAGCCTATGAGCAGTTCTTC; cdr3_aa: CASSVTGAYEQFF
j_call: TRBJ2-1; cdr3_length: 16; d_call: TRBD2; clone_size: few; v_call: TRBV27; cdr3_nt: TGTGCCAGCAGCCCCGTGGGCGGGGGACGCCAGTGGGAGCAGTTCTTC; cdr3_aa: CASSPVGGGRQWEQFF
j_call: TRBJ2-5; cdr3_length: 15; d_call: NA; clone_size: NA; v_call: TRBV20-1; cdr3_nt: TGCAGTGCTACCACCCTAGTGTCCTCTCCGGAGACCCAGTACTTC; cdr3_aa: CSATTLVSSPETQYF
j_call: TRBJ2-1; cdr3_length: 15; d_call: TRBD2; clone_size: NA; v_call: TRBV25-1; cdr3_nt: TGTGCCAGCAGTGAATATACTAGCGCGGTGAATGAGCAGTTCTTC; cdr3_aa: CASSEYTSAVNEQFF
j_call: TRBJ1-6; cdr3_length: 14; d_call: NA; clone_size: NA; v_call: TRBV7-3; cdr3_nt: TGTGCCAGCAGCGCAGCGGGCAGCGGATCACCCCTCCACTTT; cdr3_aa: CASSAAGSGSPLHF
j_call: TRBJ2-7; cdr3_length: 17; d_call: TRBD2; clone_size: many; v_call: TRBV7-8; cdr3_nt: TGTGCCAGCAGCTTACGGCTAGCGGGAGGGGCTGTGGAAGAGCAGTACTTC; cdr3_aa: CASSLRLAGGAVEEQYF
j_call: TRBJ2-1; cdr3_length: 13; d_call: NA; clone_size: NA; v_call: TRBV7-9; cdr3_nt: TGTGCCAGCAGCTTTGATTTAGTAAATGAGCAGTTCTTC; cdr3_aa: CASSFDLVNEQFF
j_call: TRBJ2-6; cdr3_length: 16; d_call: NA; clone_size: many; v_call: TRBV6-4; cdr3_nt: TGTGCCAGCAGTGACTCGAGGGGCTCTGGGGCCAACGTCCTGACTTTC; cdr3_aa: CASSDSRGSGANVLTF
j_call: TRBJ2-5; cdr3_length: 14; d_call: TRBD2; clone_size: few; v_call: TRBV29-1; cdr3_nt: TGCAGCGTTGCCTTAGGGCGGGGGGGCGAGACCCAGTACTTC; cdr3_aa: CSVALGRGGETQYF
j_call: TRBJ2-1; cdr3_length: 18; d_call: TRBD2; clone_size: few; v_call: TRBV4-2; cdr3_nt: TGTGCCAGCAGCCAAGGGGGGTACGGGACTAGCGGGTTCAATGAGCAGTTCTTC; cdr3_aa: CASSQGGYGTSGFNEQFF
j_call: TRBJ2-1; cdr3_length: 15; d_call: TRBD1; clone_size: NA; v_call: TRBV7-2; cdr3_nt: TGTGCCAGCAGCCCGTCGACAGGGGGCCTCAGTAAGCAGTTCTTC; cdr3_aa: CASSPSTGGLSKQFF
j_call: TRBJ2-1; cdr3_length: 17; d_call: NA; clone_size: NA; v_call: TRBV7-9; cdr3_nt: TGTGCCAGCAGCTTATCTATACGGGCTGGTAGGTCCAATGAGCAGTTCTTC; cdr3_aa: CASSLSIRAGRSNEQFF
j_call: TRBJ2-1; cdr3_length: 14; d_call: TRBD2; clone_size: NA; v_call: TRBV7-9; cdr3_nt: TGTGCCAGCAAGGGGCAGCGGGAGTACAATGAGCAGTTCTTC; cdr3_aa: CASKGQREYNEQFF
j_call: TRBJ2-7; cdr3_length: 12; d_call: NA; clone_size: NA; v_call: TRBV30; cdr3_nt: TGTGCCTGGAGTGTAACCGACTACGAGCAGTACTTC; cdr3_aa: CAWSVTDYEQYF
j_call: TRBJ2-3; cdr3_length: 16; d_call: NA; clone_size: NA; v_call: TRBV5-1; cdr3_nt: TGCGCCAGCAGCCAGCCAGGACTGTCTAGCACAGATACGCAGTATTTT; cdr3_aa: CASSQPGLSSTDTQYF
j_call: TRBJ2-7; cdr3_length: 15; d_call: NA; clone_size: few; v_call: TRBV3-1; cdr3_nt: TGTGCCAGCAGCCAAGATGCCCTGGGGTTCTACGAGCAGTACTTC; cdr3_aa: CASSQDALGFYEQYF
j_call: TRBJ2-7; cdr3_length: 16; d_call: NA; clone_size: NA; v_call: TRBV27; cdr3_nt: TGTGCCAGCAGTCAAGCGGACAGACTAATCTCCTACGAGCAGTACTTC; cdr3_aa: CASSQADRLISYEQYF
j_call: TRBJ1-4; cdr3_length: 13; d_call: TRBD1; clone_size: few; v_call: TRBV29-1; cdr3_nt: TGCAGCGTTGGGGGACAGGGTAATGAAAAACTGTTTTTT; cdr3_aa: CSVGGQGNEKLFF
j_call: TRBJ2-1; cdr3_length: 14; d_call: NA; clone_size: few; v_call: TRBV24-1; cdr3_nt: TGTGCCACCAGTGACCTACCCACAGGTCATGAGCAGTTCTTC; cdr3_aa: CATSDLPTGHEQFF
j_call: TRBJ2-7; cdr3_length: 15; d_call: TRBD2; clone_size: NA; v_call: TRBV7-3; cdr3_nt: TGTGCCAGCAGACCCGGGACTAGCGGGCGATACGAGCAGTACTTC; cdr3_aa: CASRPGTSGRYEQYF
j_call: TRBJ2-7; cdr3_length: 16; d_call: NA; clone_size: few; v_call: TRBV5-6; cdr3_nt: TGTGCCAGCAGCTCCCTGGGGTGGGCGGAATCCTACGAGCAGTACTTC; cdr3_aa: CASSSLGWAESYEQYF
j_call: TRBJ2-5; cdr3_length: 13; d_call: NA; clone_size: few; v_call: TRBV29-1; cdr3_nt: TGCAGCGTTGAGGTCAGCTCCCAAGAGACCCAGTACTTC; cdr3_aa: CSVEVSSQETQYF
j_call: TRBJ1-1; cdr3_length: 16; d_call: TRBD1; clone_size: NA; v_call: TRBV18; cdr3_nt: TGTGCCAGCTCACTAGGGGACAGGGGACTGAACACTGAAGCTTTCTTT; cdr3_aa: CASSLGDRGLNTEAFF
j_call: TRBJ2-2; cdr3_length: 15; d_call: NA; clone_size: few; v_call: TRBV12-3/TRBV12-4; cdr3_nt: TGTGCCAGCAGAAGAACAGGGTCGGGCACCGGGGAGCTGTTTTTT; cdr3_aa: CASRRTGSGTGELFF
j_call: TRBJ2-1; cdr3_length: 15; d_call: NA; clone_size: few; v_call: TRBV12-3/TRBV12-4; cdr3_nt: TGTGCCAGCAACCTTGGAGGAGGGCCTTTGTATGAGCAGTTCTTC; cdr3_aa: CASNLGGGPLYEQFF
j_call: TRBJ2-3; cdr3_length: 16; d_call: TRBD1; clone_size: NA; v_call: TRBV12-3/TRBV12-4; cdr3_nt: TGTGCCAGCAGTCTCCCACAGGGGTTCGGCACAGATACGCAGTATTTT; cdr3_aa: CASSLPQGFGTDTQYF
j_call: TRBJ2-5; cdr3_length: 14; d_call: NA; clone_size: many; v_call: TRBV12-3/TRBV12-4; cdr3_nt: TGTGCCAGCAGGTGGTTGACTAGTTCGGAGACCCAGTACTTC; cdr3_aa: CASRWLTSSETQYF
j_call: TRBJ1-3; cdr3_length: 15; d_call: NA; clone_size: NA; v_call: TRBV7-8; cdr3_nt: TGTGCCAGCAGCTTCGACAGAAACTCTGGAAACACCATATATTTT; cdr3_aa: CASSFDRNSGNTIYF
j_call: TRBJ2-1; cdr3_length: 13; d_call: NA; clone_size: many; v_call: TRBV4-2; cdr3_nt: TGTGCCAGCAGCCAAGATTTACACAATGAGCAGTTCTTC; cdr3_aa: CASSQDLHNEQFF
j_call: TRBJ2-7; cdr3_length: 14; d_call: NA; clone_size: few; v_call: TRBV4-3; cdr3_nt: TGCGCCAGCAGCCAAGTCACAGGGCCCTACGAGCAGTACTTC; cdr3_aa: CASSQVTGPYEQYF
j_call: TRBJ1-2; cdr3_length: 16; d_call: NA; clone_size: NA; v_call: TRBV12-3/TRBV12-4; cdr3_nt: TGTGACAGCAGTTTAGGCAGCAGGGGAAATAACTATGGCTACACCTTC; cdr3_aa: CDSSLGSRGNNYGYTF
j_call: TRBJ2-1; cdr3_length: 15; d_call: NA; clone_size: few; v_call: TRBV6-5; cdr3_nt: TGTGCCAGCAGTTACCGAATAGGGGTAGGCGATGAGCAGTTCTTC; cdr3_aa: CASSYRIGVGDEQFF
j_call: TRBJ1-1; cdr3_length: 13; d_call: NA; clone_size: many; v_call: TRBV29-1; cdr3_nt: TGCAGCGTTGACGTGGGAGGTAACACTGAAGCTTTCTTT; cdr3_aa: CSVDVGGNTEAFF
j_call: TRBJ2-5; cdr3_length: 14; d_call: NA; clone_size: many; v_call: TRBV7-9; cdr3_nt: TGTGCCAGCAGCCCGCTAGCGCTCCAAGAGACCCAGTACTTC; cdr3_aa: CASSPLALQETQYF
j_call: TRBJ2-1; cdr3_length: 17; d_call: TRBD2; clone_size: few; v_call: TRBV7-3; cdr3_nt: TGTGCCAGCAGCTTAATGGCGGGACTAGCGGGTTACAATGAGCAGTTCTTC; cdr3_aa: CASSLMAGLAGYNEQFF
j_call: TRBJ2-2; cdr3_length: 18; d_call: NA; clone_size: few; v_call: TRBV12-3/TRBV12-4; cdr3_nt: TGTGCCAGCAGTCCCCGCGAGGGCATAGACATAAACACCGGGGAGCTGTTTTTT; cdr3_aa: CASSPREGIDINTGELFF
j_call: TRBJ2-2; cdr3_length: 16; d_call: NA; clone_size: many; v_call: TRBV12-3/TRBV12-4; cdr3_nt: TGTGCCAGCAGTTTATACGGATCCCCGAACACCGGGGAGCTGTTTTTT; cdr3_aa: CASSLYGSPNTGELFF
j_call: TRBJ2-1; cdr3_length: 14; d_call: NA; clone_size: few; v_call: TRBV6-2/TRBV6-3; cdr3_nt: TGTGCCAGCCAGGGGGGACTAGTCACCAATGAGCAGTTCTTC; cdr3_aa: CASQGGLVTNEQFF
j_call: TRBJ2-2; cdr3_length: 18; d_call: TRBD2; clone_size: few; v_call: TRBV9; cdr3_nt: TGTGCCAGCAGCCTAGCGGGGGGACAAATCGCGAACACCGGGGAGCTGTTTTTT; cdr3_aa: CASSLAGGQIANTGELFF
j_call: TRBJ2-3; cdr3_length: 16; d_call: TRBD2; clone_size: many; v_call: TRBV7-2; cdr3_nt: TGTGCCAGCAGCTTAGGACTAGCGGGGGGTTCAGATACGCAGTATTTT; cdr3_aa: CASSLGLAGGSDTQYF
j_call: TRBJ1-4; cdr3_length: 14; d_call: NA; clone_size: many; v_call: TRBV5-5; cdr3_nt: TGTGCCAGCAGCTTCTTCAGAAATAATGAAAAACTGTTTTTT; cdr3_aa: CASSFFRNNEKLFF
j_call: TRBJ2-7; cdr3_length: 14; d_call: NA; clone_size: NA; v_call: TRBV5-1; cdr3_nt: TGCGCCAGCAGCTTGGGGCAGGGGACGGACGAGCAGTACTTC; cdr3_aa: CASSLGQGTDEQYF
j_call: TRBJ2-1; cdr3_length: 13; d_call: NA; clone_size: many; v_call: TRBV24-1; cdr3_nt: TGTGCCACCAGTGATTTGTTGGGCAATGAGCAGTTCTTC; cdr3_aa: CATSDLLGNEQFF
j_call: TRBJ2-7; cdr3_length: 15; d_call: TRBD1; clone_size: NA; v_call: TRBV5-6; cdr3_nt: TGTGCCAGCAGCCCCGGGACAGGGGGATTCCACGAGCAGTACTTC; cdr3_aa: CASSPGTGGFHEQYF
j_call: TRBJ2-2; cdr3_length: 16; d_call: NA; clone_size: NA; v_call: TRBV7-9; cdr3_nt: TGTGCCAGCAGCTTAAGGGGTGGGAAGGACACCGGGGAGCTGTTTTTT; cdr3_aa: CASSLRGGKDTGELFF
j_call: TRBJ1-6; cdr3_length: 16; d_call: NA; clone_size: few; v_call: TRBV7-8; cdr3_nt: TGTGCCAGCAGCTTAGCTTTGGCCAACTATAATTCACCCCTCCACTTT; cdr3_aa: CASSLALANYNSPLHF
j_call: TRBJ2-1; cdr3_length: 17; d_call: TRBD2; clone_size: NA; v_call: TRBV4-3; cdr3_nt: TGCGCCAGCAGCCAAGGTTCGGGACTAGTTGGGTACAATGAGCAGTTCTTC; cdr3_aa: CASSQGSGLVGYNEQFF
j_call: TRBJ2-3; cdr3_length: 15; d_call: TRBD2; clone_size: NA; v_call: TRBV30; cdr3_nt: TGTGCCTGGAGCGTAGAAAGGCGGGAGATAGATACGCAGTATTTT; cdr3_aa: CAWSVERREIDTQYF
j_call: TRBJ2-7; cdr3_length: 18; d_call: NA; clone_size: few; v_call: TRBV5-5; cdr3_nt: TGTGCCAGCAGCTTGTCCACAGTGGGACACTTACTTCCCTACGAGCAGTACTTC; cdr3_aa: CASSLSTVGHLLPYEQYF
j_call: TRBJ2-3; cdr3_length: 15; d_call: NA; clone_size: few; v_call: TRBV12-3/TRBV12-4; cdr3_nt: TGTGCCAGCAGTCCCCAGACCCGGGGCACAGATACGCAGTATTTT; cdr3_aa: CASSPQTRGTDTQYF
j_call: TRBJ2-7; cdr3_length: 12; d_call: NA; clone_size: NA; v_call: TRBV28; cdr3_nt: TGTGCCAGCTGGACGGACGCCTACGAGCAGTACTTC; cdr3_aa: CASWTDAYEQYF
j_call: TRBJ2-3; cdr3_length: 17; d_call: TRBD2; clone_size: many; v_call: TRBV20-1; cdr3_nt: TGCAGTGCTAGGGACGTGGGCCCTAGCGGGAGGTTGTATACGCAGTATTTT; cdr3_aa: CSARDVGPSGRLYTQYF
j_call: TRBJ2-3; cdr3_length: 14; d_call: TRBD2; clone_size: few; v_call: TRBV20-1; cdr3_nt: TGCAGTGCTAGAGTTAGCGGGGGCTTAGATACGCAGTATTTT; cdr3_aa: CSARVSGGLDTQYF
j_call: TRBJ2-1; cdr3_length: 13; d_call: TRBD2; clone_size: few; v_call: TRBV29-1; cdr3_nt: TGCAGCGTTGCACTAGCGGGAGAGGGTGAGCAGTTCTTC; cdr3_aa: CSVALAGEGEQFF
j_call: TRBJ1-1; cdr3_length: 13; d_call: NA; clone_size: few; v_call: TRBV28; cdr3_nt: TGTGCCAGCAGCTTTTGGCTCGCTGCGGAAGCTTTCTTT; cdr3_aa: CASSFWLAAEAFF